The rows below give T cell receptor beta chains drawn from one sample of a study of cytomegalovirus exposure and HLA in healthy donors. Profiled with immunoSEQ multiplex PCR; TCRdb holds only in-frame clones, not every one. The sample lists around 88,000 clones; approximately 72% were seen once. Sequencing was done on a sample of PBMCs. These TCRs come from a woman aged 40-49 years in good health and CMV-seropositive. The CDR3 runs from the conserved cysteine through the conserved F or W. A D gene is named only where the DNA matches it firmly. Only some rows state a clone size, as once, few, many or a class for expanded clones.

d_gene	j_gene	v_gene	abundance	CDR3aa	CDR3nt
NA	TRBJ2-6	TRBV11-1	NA	CASSLLEGAQGANVLTF	TGTGCCAGCAGCTTATTGGAGGGGGCGCAGGGGGCCAACGTCCTGACTTTC
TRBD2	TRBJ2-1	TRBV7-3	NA	CASSSGLAGALNEQFF	TGTGCCAGCAGCTCCGGACTAGCGGGAGCCCTCAATGAGCAGTTCTTC
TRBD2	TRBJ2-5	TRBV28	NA	CASSAPSGSTETQYF	TGTGCCAGCAGTGCCCCTAGCGGGAGTACAGAGACCCAGTACTTC
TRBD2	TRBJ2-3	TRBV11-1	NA	CASSLGGLAGVADTQYF	TGTGCCAGCAGTCTAGGGGGCCTAGCGGGAGTAGCAGATACGCAGTATTTT
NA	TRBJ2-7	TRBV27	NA	CASSLLARRGEQYF	TGTGCCAGCAGTTTACTCGCTCGAAGGGGTGAGCAGTACTTC
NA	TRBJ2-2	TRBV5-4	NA	CASGNLQGAGELFF	TGTGCCAGCGGAAATTTACAGGGAGCCGGGGAGCTGTTTTTT
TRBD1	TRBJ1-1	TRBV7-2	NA	CASSRRQGPNTEAFF	TGTGCCAGCAGCCGTCGACAGGGACCGAACACTGAAGCTTTCTTT
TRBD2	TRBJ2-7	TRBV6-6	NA	CASTKERETYEQYF	TGTGCCAGCACCAAGGAGCGGGAGACCTACGAGCAGTACTTC
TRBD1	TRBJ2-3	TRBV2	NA	CASSPGQGAADTQYF	TGTGCCAGCAGCCCGGGACAGGGGGCGGCAGATACGCAGTATTTT
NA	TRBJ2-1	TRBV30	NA	CAWTGLAYSYNEQFF	TGTGCCTGGACGGGACTGGCCTACTCCTACAATGAGCAGTTCTTC
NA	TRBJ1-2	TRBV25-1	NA	CASSEAGGENYGYTF	TGTGCCAGCAGTGAAGCTGGAGGGGAAAACTATGGCTACACCTTC
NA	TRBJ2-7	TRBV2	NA	CASSDGGRGDEQYF	TGTGCCAGCAGTGACGGGGGCAGGGGGGACGAGCAGTACTTC
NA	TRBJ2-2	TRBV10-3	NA	CATARQENTGELFF	TGTGCCACCGCCAGACAGGAAAACACCGGGGAGCTGTTTTTT
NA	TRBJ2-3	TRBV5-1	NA	CASSPARDTNTDTQYF	TGCGCCAGCAGCCCCGCCCGGGACACCAACACAGATACGCAGTATTTT
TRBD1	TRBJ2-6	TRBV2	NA	CASSRDRGTGANVLTF	TGTGCCAGCAGTAGGGACAGGGGGACTGGGGCCAACGTCCTGACTTTC
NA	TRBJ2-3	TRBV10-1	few	CASNGAPGNTQYF	TGCGCCAGCAACGGTGCTCCGGGGAATACGCAGTATTTT
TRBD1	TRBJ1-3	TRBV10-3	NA	CASDREGISGNTIYF	TGTGCCAGCGACAGGGAAGGCATCTCTGGAAACACCATATATTTT
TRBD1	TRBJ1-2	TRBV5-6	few	CASSPQGASGYTF	TGTGCCAGCAGCCCGCAGGGGGCTAGTGGCTACACCTTC
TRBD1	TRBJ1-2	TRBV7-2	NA	CASSLDRGLYGYTF	TGTGCCAGCAGCTTAGACAGGGGGCTCTATGGCTACACCTTC
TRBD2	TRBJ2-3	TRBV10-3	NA	CAISESPGLAGASTDTQYF	TGTGCCATCAGTGAGTCACCGGGACTAGCGGGTGCTAGCACAGATACGCAGTATTTT
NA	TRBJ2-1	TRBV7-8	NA	CASSARTLSSYNEQFF	TGTGCCAGCAGCGCGAGGACTCTTAGCTCCTACAATGAGCAGTTCTTC